This T cell receptor beta chain was recorded in a study of blood T cell repertoires in COVID-19. Study context: In each case, the material was cDNA or gDNA derived from T cells, B-cell-depleted T cells, or PBMCs.

All recovered Cohort 3 donors got two negative PCRs, got clearance, or saw symptom resolution. CDR3 length: 14 amino acids. Germline V gene lookup returns CDR1 SGDLS and CDR2 YYNGEE. V was pared by 3 bases and J by 7 bases, with 14 bases between. Only in-frame clones appear in the TCRdb table, and some are missing; sequencing was by immunoSEQ multiplex PCR. Here the sample spans roughly 520,000 clones, over 75% being singletons. This sequence joins TRBV9 and TRBJ1-5; D is undetermined. Sequencing was done on a sample of PBMCs or T cells enriched from blood (not recorded which). The sequence was collected from a woman in her thirties or forties who had recovered from COVID-19. The CDR3 DNA is TGTGCCAGCAGCGAGCTTGGAGGAAGCCAGCCCCAGCATTTT. Its translation is CASSELGGSQPQHF.